Following are 10 T cell receptor beta chains from one sample sequenced in a study of cytomegalovirus exposure and HLA in healthy donors. The PCR made use of 60 Vbeta and 13 Jbeta primers. Clones were read by immunoSEQ multiplex PCR, and TCRdb kept only the in-frame ones, dropping some. The profile shows about 190,000 clones, approximately 75% of them singletons. The material sequenced was PBMCs. The source is a man aged 30 to 39 in good health and CMV-seropositive.

This clone was counted a few times. V and J are TRBV18 and TRBJ2-7, with no clear D. Per germline, CDR1 KGHSH and CDR2 LQKENI. Trimming took off 8 bases at V and 2 bases at J, with 13 bases between the two ends. This CDR3 is 13 amino acids long. CDR3 protein: CASALGLAYEQYF. In nucleotides, the CDR3 is TGTGCCAGCGCTCTGGGCTTAGCCTACGAGCAGTACTTC.

This chain joins TRBV30 and TRBJ1-1; D remains unclear. CDR3 size: 12 residues. The V and J ends lost 2 bases and 5 bases respectively, with 9 bases between them. Germline CDR1 reads GTSNPN; CDR2 reads SVGIG (reference sequence). The CDR3 loop is CAWSMGGTEAFF. CDR3 bases: TGTGCCTGGAGTATGGGCGGGACTGAAGCTTTCTTT. The variable domain in full, with the rest retrieved from reference TRBV30 and TRBJ1-1, is SQTIHQWPATLVQPVGSPLSLECTVEGTSNPNLYWYRQAAGRGLQLLFYSVGIGQISSEVPQNLSASRPQDRQFILSSKKLLLSDSGFYLCAWSMGGTEAFFGQGTRLTVV.

The J gene is TRBJ1-5, the V gene TRBV4-2; D might be TRBD1 (5 bases). Germline CDR1 reads LGHNA; CDR2 reads YNFKEQ. The CDR3 extends over 16 amino acids. With 4 bases removed from V and 4 bases from J, the gap between germline ends came to 17 bases. The CDR3 is CASSPTGTGSNQPQHF. In nucleotides, the CDR3 is TGTGCCAGCAGCCCTACAGGAACGGGTAGTAATCAGCCCCAGCATTTT.

This chain links TRBV28 with TRBJ2-7; 7 nucleotides agree with TRBD2. The V segment lost 7 bases and the J segment 6 bases; nucleotides outside the gene matches: 12. The germline gives CDR1 MDHEN, CDR2 SYDVKM. The CDR3 length is 14 residues. The CDR3, as DNA: TGTGCCAGCACCCGGACTAGACATGTCGCCGAGCAGTACTTC. As protein: CASTRTRHVAEQYF.

The V gene is TRBV7-2, the J gene TRBJ1-2; TRBD1 aligns across 9 bases. The CDR3 contains 14 residues. V dropped 5 bases and J dropped 3; count of bases not matched to a gene: 4. Germline lookup yields CDR1 SGHTA and CDR2 FQGNSA. CDR3 protein: CASSPDRGHYGYTF. DNA for the CDR3: TGTGCCAGCAGCCCGGACAGGGGCCACTATGGCTACACCTTC.

The chain recombines TRBV4-1 with TRBJ1-1, with TRBD1 matching over 7 bases. Germline V gene data show CDR1 as MGHRA and CDR2 as YSYEKL. This CDR3 is built from 15 residues. J was trimmed by 4 bases and V by 3 bases; bases with no gene match: 8. This chain's CDR3 is CASSHPDRLSTEAFF. DNA of the CDR3: TGCGCCAGCAGCCACCCGGACAGGTTGAGCACTGAAGCTTTCTTT.

The J gene is TRBJ2-3, the V gene TRBV6-5; possible D gene TRBD2, 5 bases. This CDR3 region has 14 residues. Germline V gene lookup returns CDR1 MNHEY and CDR2 SVGAGI. The germline V and J ends were trimmed by 10 bases and 1 base, with 15 bases remaining between them. In DNA, the CDR3 is TGTGCCACCCGGGGAGAGCGCGGCACAGATACGCAGTATTTT. Encoded protein: CATRGERGTDTQYF.

The genes are TRBV6-5 and TRBJ1-1, with 10 bases that match TRBD1. Trimming removed 6 bases from V and 2 bases from J; junction bases left unmatched: 3. The CDR3 loop spans 14 amino acids. Germline V CDR1 and CDR2: MNHEY, SVGAGI. The CDR3 DNA reads TGTGCCAGCAGGGGACAGGGGCCAAACACTGAAGCTTTCTTT. Amino acids: CASRGQGPNTEAFF.

As concerns this clone: Within the sample, other DNA sequences also encode this same CDR3. The chain uses TRBV9 and TRBJ2-7; D may be TRBD1 (5 bases). The CDR3 is 14 amino acids. Germline values: CDR1 SGDLS, CDR2 YYNGEE. The germline V and J ends were trimmed by 2 bases and 0 bases, with 9 bases remaining between them. The CDR3: CASSVGRSSYEQYF. The CDR3 bases are TGTGCCAGCAGCGTGGGGCGGAGCTCCTACGAGCAGTACTTC.

The chain uses TRBV6-6 and TRBJ2-5, with D possibly matching TRBD2 (7 bases). Trimming removed 8 bases at V and 5 bases at J, with 18 bases between. The CDR3 has 14 residues. From germline, CDR1 is MNHNY and CDR2 SVGAGI (reference sequence). The CDR3 protein is CASSIGGRVETQYF. The CDR3 DNA reads TGTGCCAGCTCTATCGGGGGGCGCGTTGAGACCCAGTACTTC.